These 7 T cell receptor beta chains came from one sample sequenced in a study of blood T cell repertoires in COVID-19. Generated by immunoSEQ multiplex PCR, the TCRdb table keeps only in-frame clones and is missing some. The sample has around 700,000 clones; more than 80% are singletons. Sequencing was performed on peripheral blood. These receptor sequences come from a young woman with acute or convalescent COVID-19.

This chain connects TRBV21-1 to TRBJ2-7; the table names TRBD1, a call not compared with the DNA. TRBV21-1 is reported as a pseudogene. The CDR3 is made up of 17 amino acids. CDR3 sequence (DNA): TGTGCCAGCATCCGGCTGGGCCGGTCAAACAGACCTACGGAGCAGTACTTC. Amino acid sequence: CASIRLGRSNRPTEQYF.

The V gene is TRBV21-1, the J gene TRBJ2-1; TRBD2, the table's D call, lacks a check against the DNA. TRBV21-1 represents a pseudogene. The CDR3 runs to 16 residues. The CDR3 loop reads CASSLQTSGGRCVQFF. The CDR3 DNA reads TGTGCCAGCAGCCTCCAGACTAGCGGGGGACGGTGTGTGCAGTTCTTC.

This chain joins TRBV11-2 and TRBJ2-1; D is possibly TRBD1 (6 bases). The CDR3 consists of 16 residues. CDR1 is SGHAT and CDR2 is FQNNGV in the germline V gene. The V and J ends lost 6 bases and 0 bases respectively, with 15 bases between them. CDR3 bases: TGTGCCAGCAGGACCCCGGACAGCGGCTCCTACAATGAGCAGTTCTTC. It is translated as CASRTPDSGSYNEQFF. The whole variable domain, remainder taken from reference TRBV11-2 and TRBJ2-1, is EAGVAQSPRYKIIEKRQSVAFWCNPISGHATLYWYQQILGQGPKLLIQFQNNGVVDDSQLPKDRFSAERLKGVDSTLKIQPAKLEDSAVYLCASRTPDSGSYNEQFFGPGTRLTVL.

The gene calls are TRBV6-5 and TRBJ2-5; 8 bases map to TRBD2. This CDR3 is 13 amino acids long. Germline V gene data show CDR1 as MNHEY and CDR2 as SVGAGI. With 8 bases clipped from V and 5 bases from J, the junction kept 7 bases outside the gene matches. The CDR3 protein is CASCLSGGETQYF. In DNA, the CDR3 is TGTGCCAGCTGCCTTTCGGGGGGGGAGACCCAGTACTTC.

The chain uses TRBV18 and TRBJ1-6; tentative D call: TRBD1 (6 bases). The CDR3 runs 19 residues. CDR1 is KGHSH and CDR2 is LQKENI in the germline V gene. Trimming left V 6 bases short and J 11 bases short, with 32 bases between. CDR3 nucleotide sequence: TGTGCCAGCTCCGAATTCCAGCCGGCTACCAGACAGGTCGGGGCACCCCTCCACTTT. This translates into CASSEFQPATRQVGAPLHF.

The chain has TRBV9 and TRBJ2-3; 12 bases are a match to TRBD2. From germline, CDR1 is SGDLS and CDR2 YYNGEE. V lost 0 bases, J lost 4 bases, and 15 bases stayed unmatched. The CDR3 is made up of 20 amino acids. CDR3 DNA: TGTGCCAGCAGCGTAGGCCTCGGAGGCTCTAGCGGGGGGGCTTCAGATACGCAGTATTTT. Residues: CASSVGLGGSSGGASDTQYF.

The chain employs TRBV7-2 and TRBJ1-2; a possible D gene is TRBD1 (6 bases). The CDR3 is 16 amino acids. Trimming took off 5 bases at V and 7 bases at J, with 23 bases between the two ends. Per germline, CDR1 SGHTA and CDR2 FQGNSA. The CDR3 nucleotides are TGTGCCAGCAGCCGTGGGGCAGGGGACCTAAGAGGTGGCTACACCTTC. Translated: CASSRGAGDLRGGYTF.